The next 8 T cell receptor beta chains were all read from a single sample in a study of cytomegalovirus exposure and HLA in healthy donors. Primers: 60 Vbeta forward and 13 Jbeta reverse. The data were produced by immunoSEQ multiplex PCR, yet TCRdb's version contains in-frame clones alone and is incomplete. The table has tens of thousands of clones, 78% seen once. The sequencing input was PBMCs. The source of these receptors is a man aged 35 to 55 in good health and CMV-seronegative.

This sequence joins TRBV19 and TRBJ2-5; 13 bases fit TRBD2. CDR3 length equals 16 residues. Per the germline V gene, CDR1 is LNHDA and CDR2 is SQIVND (reference sequence). J was trimmed by 1 base and V by 5 bases; bases with no gene match: 4. CDR3 region: CASSPRTSGSQETQYF. CDR3 DNA: TGTGCCAGTAGTCCGCGGACTAGCGGGAGCCAAGAGACCCAGTACTTC. The full variable domain, in which reference TRBV19 and TRBJ2-5 provide the parts outside the CDR3, is DGGITQSPKYLFRKEGQNVTLSCEQNLNHDAMYWYRQDPGQGLRLIYYSQIVNDFQKGDIAEGYSVSREKKESFPLTVTSAQKNPTAFYLCASSPRTSGSQETQYFGPGTRLLVL.

This clone has only a few counts. The J gene is TRBJ2-5, the V gene TRBV6-1, with D maybe TRBD1 (6 bases). The J call could be wrong; TRBJ2-7 is a better fit for the DNA end. CDR3 size: 14 residues. Germline V gene lookup returns CDR1 MNHNS and CDR2 SASEGT. The CDR3 DNA reads as TGTGCCAGCAGTGGAGACAGGAGAACCTACGAGCAGTACTTC. Encoded protein: CASSGDRRTYEQYF.

CDR3 sequence: CSVALAVYNEQFF. The CDR3 DNA reads TGCAGCGTTGCACTAGCGGTTTACAATGAGCAGTTCTTC. The chain employs TRBV29-1 and TRBJ2-1, with 8 bases identical to TRBD2. Germline values: CDR1 SQVTM, CDR2 ANQGSEA. The CDR3 is 13 residues long. With 4 bases clipped from V and 4 bases from J, the junction kept 3 bases outside the gene matches.

This chain connects TRBV27 to TRBJ2-5, with D possibly being TRBD2 (7 bases). The V end lost 3 bases, the J end lost 5 bases, and 16 bases lay between the germline ends. Looked up from germline, CDR1 is MNHEY and CDR2 is SMNVEV (reference sequence). The CDR3 extends over 15 amino acids. Here the CDR3 reads CASSFKGGKVETQYF. Here the CDR3 DNA reads TGTGCCAGCAGTTTTAAGGGGGGGAAAGTGGAGACCCAGTACTTC.

The rearrangement joins TRBV28 to TRBJ2-7; 8 bases agree with TRBD2. With 8 bases clipped from V and 2 bases from J, the junction kept 11 bases outside the gene matches. The CDR3 totals 15 residues. Germline CDR1 MDHEN, CDR2 SYDVKM. The CDR3 spells CASHLAAGGPYEQYF. The CDR3 coding sequence is TGTGCCAGCCATCTGGCGGCGGGGGGCCCCTACGAGCAGTACTTC.

This sequence joins TRBV14 and TRBJ2-7, with a weak D call TRBD1 (6 bases). The CDR3 extends over 17 amino acids. V lost 0 bases and J lost 1, with 16 bases in between. CDR1 is SGHDN and CDR2 is FVKESK in the germline V gene. CDR3 in DNA: TGTGCCAGCAGCCAAGATAGGAACAGGGTGGGGTCCTACGAGCAGTACTTC. Protein: CASSQDRNRVGSYEQYF.

This clone was picked up a small number of times. The chain recombines TRBV27 with TRBJ2-7; 7 positions agree with TRBD2. Losses at the gene ends were 2 bases for V and 0 bases for J; bases not matched to a gene: 4. This CDR3 has 15 residues. Germline V lookup: CDR1 MNHEY, CDR2 SMNVEV (reference sequence). This CDR3 is CASSLLAATSYEQYF. CDR3 bases: TGTGCCAGCAGTTTACTAGCGGCTACCTCCTACGAGCAGTACTTC.

V gene TRBV5-1 combines with J gene TRBJ2-7; D perhaps matches TRBD1 (5 bases). V lost 0 bases to trimming and J lost 0 bases, with 7 bases between them. This CDR3 is built from 14 residues. Germline CDR1 SGHRS, CDR2 YFSETQ. The CDR3 sequence: CASSLEGFSYEQYF. The CDR3 region has the DNA TGCGCCAGCAGCTTGGAGGGGTTCTCCTACGAGCAGTACTTC.